The clone carrying this TCR beta chain has just a few counts. The antigen remains undetermined. The study sampled nominally healthy donors, though unrecorded immune exposures were likely. Amplification used 60 Vbeta primers and 13 Jbeta primers. Here immunoSEQ multiplex PCR was the method, and the copy in TCRdb shows in-frame clones only, minus some. The sample carries around 140,000 clones, 50% to 75% recorded once. Germline loops: CDR1 GTSNPN, CDR2 SVGIG (reference sequence). Trimming removed 3 bases from V and 0 bases from J; junction bases left unmatched: 7. This CDR3 contains 16 residues. These data originate in a study of cytomegalovirus exposure and HLA in healthy donors. Findings of the study overall: Later on, an analysis showed TCR association rates differing by HLA locus, with DRB1 the most and HLA-C the fewest. In a later analysis, TCR beta V- and J-gene trimming showed a link to a missense DCLRE1C variant. Productive status was seen about 90% or about 30% of the time for most TCR beta V segments in an earlier analysis.

The chain carries TRBV30 and TRBJ1-4; 7 bases match TRBD1. The receptor comes from a woman aged 40 to 55 in good health and CMV-seronegative. Sequenced material: PBMCs. CDR3 nucleotide sequence: TGTGCCTGGAGCCGACAGGGTGGTGCAACTAATGAAAAACTGTTTTTT. Protein product: CAWSRQGGATNEKLFF. The whole variable domain, filled in from reference TRBV30 and TRBJ1-4, reads SQTIHQWPATLVQPVGSPLSLECTVEGTSNPNLYWYRQAAGRGLQLLFYSVGIGQISSEVPQNLSASRPQDRQFILSSKKLLLSDSGFYLCAWSRQGGATNEKLFFGSGTQLSVL.